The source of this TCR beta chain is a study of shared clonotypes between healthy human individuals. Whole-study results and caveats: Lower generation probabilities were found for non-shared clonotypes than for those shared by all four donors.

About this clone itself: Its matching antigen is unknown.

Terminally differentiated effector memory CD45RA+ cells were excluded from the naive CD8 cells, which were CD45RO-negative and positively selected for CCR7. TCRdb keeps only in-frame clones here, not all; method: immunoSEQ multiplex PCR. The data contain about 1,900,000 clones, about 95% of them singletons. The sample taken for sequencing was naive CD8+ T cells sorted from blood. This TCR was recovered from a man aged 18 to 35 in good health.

The CDR3 coding sequence is TGTGCCAGCAACCGGGACACGACCTACGAGCAGTACTTC. Its translation is CASNRDTTYEQYF. This rearrangement joins TRBV5-8 to TRBJ2-7; a possible D gene is TRBD1 (6 bases). Trimming took off 6 bases at V and 2 bases at J, with 12 bases between the two ends. The CDR3 loop spans 13 amino acids. Germline assignment: CDR1 SGHTS and CDR2 YDEGEE.